This T cell receptor beta chain was sequenced in a study of blood T cell repertoires in COVID-19. Study background: Samples representing acute and convalescent COVID-19 were sourced from the United States, Italy and Spain. T cells, B-cell-depleted T cells, or PBMCs supplied cDNA or gDNA.

Per the original data handling: Using reference gene primer amplification, nucleated cell counts were estimated. Assay used: immunoSEQ multiplex PCR; TCRdb lists only in-frame clones, some missing. That table is the source of V, J and clone size, and D and trimming were worked out from the DNA. The data contain 200,000 to 250,000 clones, around 90% of them seen just once; the ten biggest clones take up roughly 2.8%. Germline V lookup: CDR1 SGHAT, CDR2 FQNNGV. The CDR3 loop spans 13 amino acids. Trimming took off 3 bases at V and 6 bases at J, with 9 bases between the two ends. The sample comprised PBMCs or T cells enriched from blood (not recorded which). V gene TRBV11-2 combines with J gene TRBJ2-1; D ambiguous. The sequence was collected from a woman between 25 and 40 years old who had recovered from COVID-19. CDR3 nucleotides: TGTGCCAGCAGCTTTGGCCAAATCAATGAGCAGTTCTTC. Translation gives CASSFGQINEQFF.